Reported below is one T cell receptor (beta chain). This record comes from a study of early T cells in non-severe SARS-CoV-2 infection. V was clipped by 6 bases and J by 0 bases; unmatched bases: 10. The CDR3 covers 18 residues. Germline values: CDR1 SGHDN, CDR2 FVKESK. Unique molecular identifiers (one per individual cDNA molecule) were attached. A single record per CDR3 protein comes from TCRdb applying MiXCR to the 5' RACE reads. There are some 98,000 distinct CDR3 sequences in the sample; 16% occur only once, and about 1.3% lies in the top ten. This clonotype was sampled from an adult who was a healthcare worker with PCR-confirmed SARS-CoV-2 infection or an uninfected control (not recorded which). The gene calls are TRBV14 and TRBJ1-6; 8 nucleotides align to TRBD1. The material sequenced was whole blood. The CDR3, as DNA: TGTGCCAGCAGACCCGGGACAGGTCCGAGCTCCTATAATTCACCCCTCCACTTT. This encodes CASRPGTGPSSYNSPLHF.